The T cell receptor (beta chain) under discussion was sequenced for a study of naive and memory T cell subsets. Study-wide points: Expression changes during T cell differentiation may affect RNA-based TCR counts. Over 95% of naive TCR sequences appeared only once, unlike memory subsets.

On this clonotype: Its antigen is currently unknown.

The beta constant-region primer was an equimolar mix of two oligonucleotides covering TRBC1 and TRBC2. The ligated cDNA underwent four PCR rounds using SP2 and nested alpha and beta constant-region primers. TCRdb processed the UMI-ligation and nested PCR reads anew with MiXCR; each CDR3 protein has one entry. The sample holds 130,000 or so distinct CDR3 sequences, 35% to 40% seen once. This TCR was recovered from a human donor in good health. The material sequenced was central memory CD4+ T cells from blood.

CDR3 in amino acids: CSVGGQGASGYTF. The CDR3 region has the DNA TGCAGCGTTGGCGGACAGGGGGCTTCTGGCTACACCTTC. V and J are TRBV29-1 and TRBJ1-2; 11 bases agree with TRBD1. The CDR3 runs to 13 residues. The ends lost 4 bases at V and 7 bases at J; junction bases unmatched: 5. CDR1 SQVTM and CDR2 ANQGSEA come from the germline V gene.